This T cell receptor (beta chain) stems from a study of cytomegalovirus exposure and HLA in healthy donors. PCR used 60 Vbeta primers and 13 Jbeta primers. Data came from immunoSEQ multiplex PCR; TCRdb stores just in-frame clones and leaves some out. The sample has roughly 100,000 clones, 55% to 80% seen once. Germline loops: CDR1 MNHEY, CDR2 SVGAGI. Trimming cost V 10 bases and J 7 bases; bases outside gene matches: 8. The CDR3 spans 14 residues. The rearrangement uses TRBV6-5 and TRBJ1-6; TRBD1 matches at 9 bases. Sequencing input: PBMCs. This receptor was obtained from a man between 40 and 49 years old in good health and CMV-seronegative. The CDR3 DNA sequence: TGTGCCACCAAACCGGGACAGGGAAATTCACCCCTCCACTTT. Amino acid sequence: CATKPGQGNSPLHF.